This T cell receptor (beta chain) was retrieved from a study of blood T cell repertoires in COVID-19. Study in general: Nucleic acid was either cDNA or gDNA, and it came from T cells, B-cell-depleted T cells, or PBMCs.

V dropped 4 bases and J dropped 4 bases, with 15 bases sitting between them. The germline CDR1 and CDR2 sequences are KGHSH and LQKENI. The CDR3 runs 15 residues. Sequencing was performed with immunoSEQ multiplex PCR; in TCRdb, only in-frame clones are kept and a portion is missing. This sample has more than 200,000 clones, with 70% to 85% found just once. This rearrangement joins TRBV18 to TRBJ2-3; no clear D gene. This receptor was obtained from a woman between 40 and 55 years old who had recovered from COVID-19. Sequenced: peripheral blood. This chain's CDR3 is CASSLRNLGADTQYF. The CDR3 coding sequence is TGTGCCAGCTCACTACGAAATCTAGGTGCAGATACGCAGTATTTT.